This entry describes one T cell receptor (beta chain). Its cognate antigen is unknown. The sample is drawn from a study of regulatory T cells. The PCR used 52 TRBV and 13 TRBJ primers. This table comes from immunoSEQ multiplex PCR, and its TCRdb copy is limited to in-frame clones, with some not included. The sample has 32,000 or so clones, less than 95% seen once. CDR3 length: 20 amino acids. The study's findings and limits: In CD3G-deficient patients, conventional CD4+ T cells were enriched for hydrophobic CDR3 residues at positions 6 and 7.

The chain is built from TRBV21-1 and TRBJ1-5. TRBV21-1 is a documented pseudogene. Sequencing was performed on conventional CD4+ T cells sorted from blood. The origin of this receptor is a person under 35 with CD3G deficiency. CDR3 region: CASSKEGEGISGESNQPQHF. The DNA of the CDR3 is TGTGCCAGCAGCAAAGAGGGAGAGGGGATATCGGGAGAGAGCAATCAGCCCCAGCATTTT.